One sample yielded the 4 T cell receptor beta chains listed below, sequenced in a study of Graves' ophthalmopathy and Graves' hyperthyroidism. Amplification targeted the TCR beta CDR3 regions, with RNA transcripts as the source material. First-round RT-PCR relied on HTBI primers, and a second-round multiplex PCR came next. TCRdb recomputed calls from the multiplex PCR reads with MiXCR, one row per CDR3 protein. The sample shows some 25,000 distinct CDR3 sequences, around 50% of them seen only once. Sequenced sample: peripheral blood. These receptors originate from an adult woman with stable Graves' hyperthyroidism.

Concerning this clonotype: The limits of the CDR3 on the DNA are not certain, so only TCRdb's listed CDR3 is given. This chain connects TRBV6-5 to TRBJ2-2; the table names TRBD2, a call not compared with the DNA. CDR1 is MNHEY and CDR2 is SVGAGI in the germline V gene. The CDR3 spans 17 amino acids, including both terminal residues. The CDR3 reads CASKTAGGEQYFGELFF.

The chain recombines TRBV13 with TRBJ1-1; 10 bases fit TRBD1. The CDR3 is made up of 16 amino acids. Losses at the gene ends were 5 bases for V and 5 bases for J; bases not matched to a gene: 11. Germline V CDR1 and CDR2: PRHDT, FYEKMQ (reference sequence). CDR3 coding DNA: TGTGCCAGCAGCCTTCCGATGGACAGGGGGTATACTGAAGCTTTCTTT. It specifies CASSLPMDRGYTEAFF.

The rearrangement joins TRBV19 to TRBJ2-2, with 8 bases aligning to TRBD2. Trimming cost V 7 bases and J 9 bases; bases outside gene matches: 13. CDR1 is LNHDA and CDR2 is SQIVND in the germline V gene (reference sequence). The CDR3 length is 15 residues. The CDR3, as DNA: TGTGCCAGTACCCGAACGGGAGGGGGTCTGTGGGAGCTGTTTTTT. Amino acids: CASTRTGGGLWELFF.

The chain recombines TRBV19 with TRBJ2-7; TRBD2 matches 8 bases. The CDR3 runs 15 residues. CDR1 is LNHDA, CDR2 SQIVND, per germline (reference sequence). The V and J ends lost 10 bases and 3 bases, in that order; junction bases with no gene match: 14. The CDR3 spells CATGGPGRGDYEQYF. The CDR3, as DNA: TGTGCCACGGGGGGGCCGGGGCGAGGGGACTACGAGCAGTACTTC.